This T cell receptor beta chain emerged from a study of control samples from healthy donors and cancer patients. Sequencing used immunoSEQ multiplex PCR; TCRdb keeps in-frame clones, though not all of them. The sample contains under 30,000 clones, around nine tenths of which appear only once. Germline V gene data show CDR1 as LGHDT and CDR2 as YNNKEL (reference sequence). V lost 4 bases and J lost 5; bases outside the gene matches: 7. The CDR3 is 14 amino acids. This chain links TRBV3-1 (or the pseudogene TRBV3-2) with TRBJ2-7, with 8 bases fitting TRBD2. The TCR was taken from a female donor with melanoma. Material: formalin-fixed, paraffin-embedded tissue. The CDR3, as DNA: TGTGCCAGCAGCCGCCCAGGGACTAGTGACGAGCAGTACTTC. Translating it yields CASSRPGTSDEQYF.